These 10 T cell receptor beta chains originate from one sample sequenced in a study of vaccination effects on CD4 cells after COVID-19. CD4+ T cells specific for antigen were expanded with viral peptide pools by the ViraFEST assay before sequencing. Isolation of CD4+ T cells took place after less than twelve days of culture. Participants received two doses of either the BNT162b2 or mRNA-1273 vaccine. Their recognized antigens are unknown. Sequencing was performed with immunoSEQ multiplex PCR; in TCRdb, only in-frame clones are kept and a portion is missing. The sample holds about 28,000 clones, around 67% seen once. The starting material was CD4+ T cells from PBMCs cultured with HCoV-NL63 spike peptides, obtained after COVID-19 vaccination. These receptors were obtained from a human donor who received a COVID-19 vaccine.

V gene TRBV5-1 combines with J gene TRBJ2-6, with D possibly being TRBD1 or TRBD2 (5 bases each). This CDR3 has 15 amino acids. The germline gives CDR1 SGHRS, CDR2 YFSETQ. Trimming removed 0 bases at V and 2 bases at J, with 6 bases between. DNA of the CDR3: TGCGCCAGCAGCTTGGTGGGGGCTGGGGCCAACGTCCTGACTTTC. It translates to CASSLVGAGANVLTF.

This clone appeared a few times. The chain's CDR3 is CASTGPGTARAFF. In nucleotides, the CDR3 is TGTGCCAGCACCGGTCCCGGGACGGCAAGAGCTTTCTTT. This chain joins TRBV6-5 and TRBJ1-1, with TRBD1 as a possible D gene (5 bases). V shed 7 bases and J shed 10 bases, with 19 bases lying between them. Germline CDR1 MNHEY, CDR2 SVGAGI. This CDR3 has 13 residues.

The chain is built from TRBV3-1 (or the pseudogene TRBV3-2) and TRBJ1-3; TRBD1 agrees at 8 bases. The J segment lost 2 bases and the V segment lost 4 bases, leaving 4 bases of the junction unmatched. Germline CDR1 and CDR2: LGHDT and YNNKEL (reference sequence). This CDR3 comprises 15 residues. DNA for the CDR3: TGTGCCAGCAGCCTAAAACAGGGGGCTGGAAACACCATATATTTT. Its translation: CASSLKQGAGNTIYF.

The chain couples TRBV6-5 to TRBJ1-4, with TRBD1 matching 10 bases. After removal of 7 bases from V and 2 bases from J, the junction contained 4 bases not matched to a gene. Germline V gene sequence: CDR1 MNHEY, CDR2 SVGAGI. This CDR3 contains 15 residues. CDR3 protein: CASTGQGGTNEKLFF. The CDR3 bases are TGTGCCAGCACAGGACAGGGGGGGACTAATGAAAAACTGTTTTTT.

The rearrangement joins TRBV11-3 to TRBJ2-3; weak D call: TRBD2 (6 bases). V gave up 1 base and J gave up 3 bases, with 11 bases separating them. CDR3 size: 15 residues. Germline CDR1 SGHNT, CDR2 YENEEA. CDR3 region: CASSLGGTLTDTQYF. The CDR3 region has the DNA TGTGCCAGCAGCTTAGGCGGGACTTTGACAGATACGCAGTATTTT. Full variable domain (missing parts from reference TRBV11-3 and TRBJ2-3): EAGVVQSPRYKIIEKKQPVAFWCNPISGHNTLYWYLQNLGQGPELLIRYENEEAVDDSQLPKDRFSAERLKGVDSTLKIQPAELGDSAVYLCASSLGGTLTDTQYFGPGTRLTVL.

The chain couples TRBV12-2 to TRBJ2-1; the DNA was not used to check the table's D call, TRBD2. TRBV12-2 has pseudogene status. This CDR3 is 15 amino acids long. Written as DNA, the CDR3 is TGTGCAAGTCGCCTGACTAGCGGGAGGGCCGAGGAGCAGTTCTTC. Translating gives CASRLTSGRAEEQFF.

This clone was detected once. CDR3 in amino acids: CASSDQGDPGVNQPQHF. The CDR3 nucleotides read TGTGCCAGCAGTGACCAGGGGGACCCCGGGGTGAATCAGCCCCAGCATTTT. The chain has TRBV6-1 and TRBJ1-5; 7 bases match TRBD1. The germline gives CDR1 MNHNS, CDR2 SASEGT. This CDR3 comprises 17 residues. The V segment lost 3 bases and the J segment 4 bases; nucleotides outside the gene matches: 12.

V gene TRBV7-9 combines with J gene TRBJ1-4; TRBD1 matches 7 bases. This CDR3 has 15 residues. V shed 5 bases and J 5 bases; nucleotides not matched to a gene: 8. Germline V gene lookup returns CDR1 SEHNR and CDR2 FQNEAQ (reference sequence). CDR3 sequence reads: CASSPMGQKNEKLFF. CDR3 DNA: TGTGCCAGCAGCCCAATGGGACAGAAGAATGAAAAACTGTTTTTT.

This clone was counted a single time. The rearrangement links TRBV2 to TRBJ2-7, with D possibly being TRBD1 or TRBD2 (5 bases each). Germline V lookup: CDR1 SNHLY, CDR2 FYNNEI. The CDR3 consists of 14 residues. The V and J ends lost 9 bases and 2 bases respectively, with 17 bases between them. This CDR3 reads CASDEILGAYEQYF. The CDR3 region has the DNA TGTGCCAGTGACGAAATACTAGGGGCCTACGAGCAGTACTTC.

The rearrangement joins TRBV5-1 to TRBJ1-5; 8 nucleotides agree with TRBD1. This CDR3 spans 15 amino acids. Germline V gene sequence: CDR1 SGHRS, CDR2 YFSETQ. J gave up 4 bases and V 0 bases, and 3 bases lay outside the gene matches. The CDR3 DNA reads as TGCGCCAGCAGCTTGGGACAGGGGTTGAATCAGCCCCAGCATTTT. Protein product: CASSLGQGLNQPQHF.